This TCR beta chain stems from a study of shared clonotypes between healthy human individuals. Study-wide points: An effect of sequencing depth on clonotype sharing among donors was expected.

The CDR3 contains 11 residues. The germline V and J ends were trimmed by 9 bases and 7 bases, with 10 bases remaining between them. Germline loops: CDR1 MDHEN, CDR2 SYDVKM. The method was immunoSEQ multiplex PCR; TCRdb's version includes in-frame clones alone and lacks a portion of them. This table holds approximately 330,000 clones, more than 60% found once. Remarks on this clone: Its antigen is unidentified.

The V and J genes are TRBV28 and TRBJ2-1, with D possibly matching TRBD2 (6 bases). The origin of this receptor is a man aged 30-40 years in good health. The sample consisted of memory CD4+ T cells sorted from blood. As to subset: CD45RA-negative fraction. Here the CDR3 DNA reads TGTGCCAGTAAACGGGAGAATGAGCAGTTCTTC. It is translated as CASKRENEQFF.